The 26 T cell receptor beta chains below all came from one sample that was sequenced in a study of blood T cell repertoires in COVID-19. Here immunoSEQ multiplex PCR was the method, and the copy in TCRdb shows in-frame clones only, minus some. The repertoire holds some 150,000 clones, with 70% to 90% as singletons. The sample comprised peripheral blood. Every receptor here comes from a man aged 55 to 70 with COVID-19, enrolled during active disease.

This sequence joins TRBV4-3 and TRBJ1-1; D is possibly TRBD1 (5 bases). Germline V gives CDR1 LGHNA, CDR2 YSLEER. V shed 0 bases and J shed 4 bases, with 12 bases lying between them. The CDR3 length is 15 residues. The CDR3 DNA is TGCGCCAGCAGCCAAGAACCCGGCGGGGGCACTGAAGCTTTCTTT. Amino acids: CASSQEPGGGTEAFF.

J is TRBJ1-6 and V is TRBV11-2; D is undetermined. The length of the CDR3 is 16 residues. Germline-derived CDR1 and CDR2 are SGHAT and FQNNGV. V was trimmed by 0 bases and J by 4 bases, leaving 10 bases between them. Here the CDR3 reads CASSLDHVTYNSPLHF. Written as DNA, the CDR3 is TGTGCCAGCAGCTTAGATCACGTAACATATAATTCACCCCTCCACTTT.

The rearrangement joins TRBV4-3 to TRBJ2-7, with 8 bases aligning to TRBD2. J was trimmed by 6 bases and V by 0 bases; bases with no gene match: 10. The CDR3 consists of 16 residues. From germline, CDR1 is LGHNA and CDR2 YSLEER. The chain's CDR3 is CASSQDPLAGFREQYF. CDR3 coding DNA: TGCGCCAGCAGCCAAGATCCCCTAGCGGGCTTCCGCGAGCAGTACTTC.

The V gene is TRBV6-5, the J gene TRBJ2-1; TRBD2 matches at 11 bases. Germline V CDR1 and CDR2: MNHEY, SVGAGI. The length of the CDR3 is 15 residues. The trim removed 5 bases at V and 8 bases at J, leaving 8 bases unmatched. Here the CDR3 DNA reads TGTGCCAGCAGTAGACTACTAGCGGGAGTTTATGAGCAGTTCTTC. Its protein product is CASSRLLAGVYEQFF.

The gene calls are TRBV6-5 and TRBJ1-1; 7 bases align to TRBD1. Germline V gene sequence: CDR1 MNHEY, CDR2 SVGAGI. The CDR3 contains 15 residues. Losses at the gene ends were 5 bases for V and 0 bases for J; bases not matched to a gene: 6. CDR3 loop: CASSTGVAVNTEAFF. CDR3 sequence (DNA): TGTGCCAGCAGTACAGGGGTGGCGGTGAACACTGAAGCTTTCTTT.

The rearrangement uses TRBV15 and TRBJ1-5; D remains ambiguous. This CDR3 has 14 amino acids. Germline CDR1 reads LNHNV; CDR2 reads YYDKDF (reference sequence). V lost 0 bases to trimming and J lost 4 bases, with 7 bases between them. CDR3 sequence reads: CATSRDPGNQPQHF. CDR3 nucleotide sequence: TGTGCCACCAGCAGAGATCCGGGGAATCAGCCCCAGCATTTT.

J is TRBJ2-2 and V is TRBV6-2 or TRBV6-3, with D maybe TRBD2 (7 bases). In germline, CDR1 is MNHEY, CDR2 SVGEGT. The CDR3 length is 16 residues. Between the trimmed V and J ends, which lost 4 bases and 1 base, there was a span of 13 bases. The CDR3 is CASSSAGAENTGELFF. In DNA form, the CDR3 reads TGTGCCAGCAGTTCTGCGGGGGCGGAGAACACCGGGGAGCTGTTTTTT.

The chain couples TRBV2 to TRBJ2-5; the match to TRBD2 covers 11 bases. The end of the DNA aligns better with TRBJ2-7, so the J call may be wrong. This CDR3 spans 14 amino acids. Germline V gene sequence: CDR1 SNHLY, CDR2 FYNNEI. The CDR3 DNA sequence: TGTGCCAGCGAACCGACTAGCGGGACCTACGAGCAGTACTTC. It encodes CASEPTSGTYEQYF.

The chain links TRBV5-5 to TRBJ2-1; D is possibly TRBD2 (5 bases). The CDR3 sequence is 13 residues long. Trimming pared 3 bases from V and 7 bases from J, leaving 11 bases between. The V gene's germline CDR1 is SGHKS and CDR2 YYEKEE (reference sequence). CDR3 protein: CASSWASPNEQFF. The DNA of the CDR3 is TGTGCCAGCAGCTGGGCTAGCCCAAATGAGCAGTTCTTC.

The rearrangement links TRBV7-2 to TRBJ1-3; tentatively, D is TRBD1 (6 bases). Germline CDR1 SGHTA, CDR2 FQGNSA. Trimming shortened V by 7 bases and J by 0 bases, and 10 bases separated the two germline ends. This CDR3 spans 14 amino acids. CDR3 sequence: CASKQGHSGNTIYF. CDR3 DNA sequence: TGTGCCAGCAAACAGGGACACTCTGGAAACACCATATATTTT.

The J gene is TRBJ1-2, the V gene TRBV27; D is ambiguous. Germline V gene sequence: CDR1 MNHEY, CDR2 SMNVEV (reference sequence). This CDR3 has 16 amino acids. V lost 3 bases to trimming and J lost 6 bases, with 20 bases between them. The CDR3 here is CASSFSGKGSVDGYTF. The CDR3 DNA follows: TGTGCCAGCAGTTTTTCGGGGAAAGGTTCGGTGGATGGCTACACCTTC.

This clone was detected only once. V usage is TRBV18 and J usage is TRBJ2-7; 11 nucleotides align to TRBD1. This CDR3 has 16 amino acids. V lost 0 bases to trimming and J lost 5 bases; unmatched junction nucleotides: 6. The germline gives CDR1 KGHSH, CDR2 LQKENI. The CDR3 nucleotides read TGTGCCAGCTCACCACCGGACAGGGGGCAATCCGACGAGCAGTACTTC. This translates into CASSPPDRGQSDEQYF.

A note on this clone: Other nucleotide sequences in the sample specify the same CDR3. This chain uses TRBV9 with TRBJ1-3, with 10 positions matching TRBD1. Per the germline V gene, CDR1 is SGDLS and CDR2 is YYNGEE. The V segment lost 1 base and the J segment 4 bases; nucleotides outside the gene matches: 5. The CDR3 consists of 16 residues. CDR3 DNA: TGTGCCAGCAGCGTATATGACAGGGGGCCCGGAAACACCATATATTTT. Translated, it gives CASSVYDRGPGNTIYF.

The chain is built from TRBV15 and TRBJ2-5; 9 bases align to TRBD1. The CDR3 is made up of 15 amino acids. Germline values: CDR1 LNHNV, CDR2 YYDKDF (reference sequence). Trimming cost V 2 bases and J 7 bases; bases outside gene matches: 8. The CDR3 DNA follows: TGTGCCACCAGCAGACCTACGGGACAGGGAGGGACCCAGTACTTC. It translates to CATSRPTGQGGTQYF.

The V gene is TRBV4-3, the J gene TRBJ2-7; D might be TRBD2 (7 bases). In germline, CDR1 is LGHNA, CDR2 YSLEER. V lost 3 bases, J lost 9 bases, and 15 bases lay in between. The CDR3 loop spans 13 amino acids. Here the CDR3 reads CASSQGAGVGQYF. The CDR3 nucleotides read TGCGCCAGCAGCCAGGGGGCGGGAGTCGGGCAGTACTTC.

This clone was recorded once. This chain links TRBV4-1 with TRBJ2-1; TRBD2 matches at 11 bases. This CDR3 is built from 16 residues. Germline V gene sequence: CDR1 MGHRA, CDR2 YSYEKL. The junction had 5 bases not matched to a gene; V was cut back by 4 bases and J by 3 bases. CDR3 protein: CASSRQGTSGYNEQFF. CDR3 in DNA: TGCGCCAGCAGCCGACAGGGGACTAGCGGCTACAATGAGCAGTTCTTC.

For this clone: Other DNA sequences in the same sample also yield this CDR3. The V gene is TRBV19, the J gene TRBJ2-3, with TRBD2 identical over 10 bases. The CDR3 contains 16 residues. The V segment lost 4 bases and the J segment 2 bases; nucleotides outside the gene matches: 6. Germline CDR1 LNHDA, CDR2 SQIVND (reference sequence). The CDR3 reads CASSTRTSGDTDTQYF. Here the CDR3 DNA reads TGTGCCAGTAGTACCCGGACTAGCGGAGACACAGATACGCAGTATTTT.

The table lists this clone with a count of one. The V call is TRBV27, the J call TRBJ2-5; D is possibly TRBD2 (5 bases). Trimming removed 5 bases from V and 2 bases from J, with 12 bases in between. This CDR3 contains 14 residues. Germline assignment: CDR1 MNHEY and CDR2 SMNVEV (reference sequence). The CDR3: CASSRGDMQETQYF. The DNA for the CDR3 is TGTGCCAGCAGTCGGGGAGACATGCAAGAGACCCAGTACTTC.

This chain connects TRBV7-9 to TRBJ1-4, with TRBD1 as a possible D gene (6 bases). The CDR3 length is 13 residues. Trimming pared 7 bases from V and 8 bases from J, leaving 14 bases between. CDR1 and CDR2 from the germline V gene are SEHNR and FQNEAQ (reference sequence). The CDR3 spells CASTSSGQEKLFF. The CDR3 DNA reads TGTGCCAGCACCTCCTCGGGACAAGAAAAACTGTTTTTT.

This chain's CDR3 is CASSPRGYSGELFF. Written as DNA, the CDR3 is TGTGCCAGCAGCCCTAGAGGTTATAGCGGGGAGCTGTTTTTT. The chain links TRBV3-1 (or the pseudogene TRBV3-2) to TRBJ2-2; D gene uncertain. The CDR3 is 14 amino acids. Germline-derived CDR1 and CDR2 are LGHDT and YNNKEL (reference sequence). Trimming left V 4 bases short and J 7 bases short, with 13 bases between.

This clone was counted once. This chain uses TRBV5-4 with TRBJ2-5; perhaps TRBD1 as D (5 bases). The CDR3 has 15 amino acids. V lost 3 bases and J lost 0, with 12 bases in between. Germline loops: CDR1 SGHNT, CDR2 YYREEE (reference sequence). As DNA, the CDR3 is TGTGCCAGCAGCTACATACAGGCTAACCAAGAGACCCAGTACTTC. It specifies CASSYIQANQETQYF.

The chain combines TRBV10-3 with TRBJ2-3, with 7 nucleotides matching TRBD1. Germline CDR1 ENHRY, CDR2 SYGVKD. The CDR3 spans 14 residues. V trimming: 4 bases; J trimming: 1 base; junction bases outside the gene matches: 2. The CDR3 here is CAISVDRGTDTQYF. Here the CDR3 DNA reads TGTGCCATCAGTGTCGACAGGGGCACAGATACGCAGTATTTT.

This chain connects TRBV7-9 to TRBJ1-2; possible D gene TRBD1, 5 bases. Trimming took 2 bases from V and 1 from J, leaving 8 bases between them. This CDR3 is 14 amino acids long. CDR1 is SEHNR and CDR2 is FQNEAQ in the germline V gene (reference sequence). CDR3 region: CASSLQGLNYGYTF. Here the CDR3 DNA reads TGTGCCAGCAGCTTACAGGGCCTTAACTATGGCTACACCTTC.

The V call is TRBV9, the J call TRBJ1-2, with 8 bases aligning to TRBD1. Germline V gene sequence: CDR1 SGDLS, CDR2 YYNGEE. The V gene end was trimmed by 4 bases and the J gene end by 0 bases; junction bases not matched to a gene: 5. This CDR3 contains 15 residues. The CDR3 loop reads CASSPGQGANYGYTF. CDR3 nucleotides: TGTGCCAGCAGCCCCGGACAGGGAGCTAACTATGGCTACACCTTC.

V is TRBV4-2 and J is TRBJ1-6; 10 nucleotides agree with TRBD1. Looked up from germline, CDR1 is LGHNA and CDR2 is YNFKEQ. V lost 0 bases, J lost 9 bases, and 2 bases stayed unmatched. The length of the CDR3 is 15 residues. CDR3 DNA: TGTGCCAGCAGCCAAGAAGGGACAGGGGTTTCACCCCTCCACTTT. Its protein is CASSQEGTGVSPLHF.

This clone has a handful of counts. The V gene is TRBV6-6, the J gene TRBJ2-7, with 9 positions matching TRBD1. The CDR3 loop spans 15 amino acids. Germline-derived CDR1 and CDR2 are MNHNY and SVGAGI (reference sequence). V lost 5 bases and J lost 0; bases outside the gene matches: 5. The CDR3, as DNA: TGTGCCAGCAGTACTCCGGGACAGGGCTCCTACGAGCAGTACTTC. This gives the protein CASSTPGQGSYEQYF.